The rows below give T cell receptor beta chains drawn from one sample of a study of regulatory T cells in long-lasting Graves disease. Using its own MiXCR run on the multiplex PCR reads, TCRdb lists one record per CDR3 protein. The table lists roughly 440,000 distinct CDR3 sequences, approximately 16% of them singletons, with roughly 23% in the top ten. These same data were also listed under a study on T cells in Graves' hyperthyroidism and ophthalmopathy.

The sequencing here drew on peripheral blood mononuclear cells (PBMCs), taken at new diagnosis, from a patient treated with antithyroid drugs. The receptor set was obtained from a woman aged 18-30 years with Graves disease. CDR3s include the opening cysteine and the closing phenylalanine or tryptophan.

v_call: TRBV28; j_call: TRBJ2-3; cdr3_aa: CASRIGLAGGDTQYF
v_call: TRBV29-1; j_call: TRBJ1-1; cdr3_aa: CSVGDRVGTEAFF
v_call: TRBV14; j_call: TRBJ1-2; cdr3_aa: CASSQEGGLPNYGYTF
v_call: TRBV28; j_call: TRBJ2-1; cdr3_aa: CASSSAGGEVAEQFF
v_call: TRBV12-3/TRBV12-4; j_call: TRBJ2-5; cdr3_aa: CASSLFAKETQYF
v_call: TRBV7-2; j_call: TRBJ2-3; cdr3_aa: CASSLATGASGTDTQYF
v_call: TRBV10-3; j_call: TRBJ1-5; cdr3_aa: CAISEGDRGLNQPQHF
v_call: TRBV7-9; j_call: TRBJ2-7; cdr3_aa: CASSQGLRDPEQYF
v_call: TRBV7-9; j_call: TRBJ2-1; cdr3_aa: CASSLVGTVSYNEQFF
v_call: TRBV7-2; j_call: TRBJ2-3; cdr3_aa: CASSFVGGKWEKYF
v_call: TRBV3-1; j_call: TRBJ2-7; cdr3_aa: CASSQVEAEGEQYF